The clone carrying this T cell receptor (beta chain) has more than one count but fewer than ten. Germline-derived CDR1 and CDR2 are LNHDA and SQIVND (reference sequence). V was shortened by 7 bases and J by 6 bases, with 15 bases between the two germline ends. The CDR3 is 13 residues long. The assay was immunoSEQ multiplex PCR, and TCRdb's table has in-frame clones only and misses some. The repertoire has 100,000 or so clones, around nine tenths of them found once; the top ten carry 1.5% to 2.5%. The data were obtained in a study of blood T cell repertoires in COVID-19. Study-level background: The cDNA or gDNA used as material had been derived from T cells, B-cell-depleted T cells, or PBMCs.

The sample was peripheral blood. The clonotype comes from a woman aged 45-59 years with COVID-19, enrolled during active disease. V is TRBV19 and J is TRBJ1-2, with D perhaps matching TRBD1 (5 bases). CDR3 region: CASTPDGGNGYTF. The CDR3 region has the DNA TGTGCCAGTACCCCGGACGGGGGGAATGGCTACACCTTC.